Following are 21 T cell receptor beta chains from one sample sequenced in a study of cytomegalovirus exposure and HLA in healthy donors. Libraries were prepared by immunoSEQ multiplex PCR; TCRdb keeps only in-frame clonotypes and omits some of them. The sample shows hundreds of thousands of clones, 70% to 90% of them seen only once. Sequenced material: PBMCs. All receptors derive from a woman aged 25 to 45 in good health and CMV-seropositive.

A few counts support this clone. This sequence joins TRBV7-9 and TRBJ1-2, with D perhaps matching TRBD1 (5 bases). This CDR3 has 12 amino acids. CDR1 and CDR2 (germline): SEHNR, FQNEAQ (reference sequence). Trimming removed 3 bases at V and 8 bases at J, with 10 bases between. The CDR3 region has the DNA TGTGCCAGCAGCTTTGGCGGGACCGGCTACACCTTC. Translation: CASSFGGTGYTF.

V and J are TRBV5-1 and TRBJ2-5, with TRBD2 matching over 8 bases. The CDR3 is 15 residues long. The J segment lost 4 bases and the V segment lost 4 bases, leaving 9 bases of the junction unmatched. Germline V gene data show CDR1 as SGHRS and CDR2 as YFSETQ. For the CDR3, the DNA is TGCGCCAGCAGCGACAAGGGACTAGTTGGAGAGACCCAGTACTTC. Translation: CASSDKGLVGETQYF.

V is TRBV11-2 and J is TRBJ1-2, with TRBD1 as a possible D gene (6 bases). CDR1 is SGHAT and CDR2 is FQNNGV in the germline V gene. CDR3 size: 14 residues. V was trimmed by 7 bases and J by 2 bases, leaving 14 bases between them. CDR3 sequence reads: CASTLGHVNYGYTF. The CDR3, as DNA: TGTGCCAGCACCCTGGGACATGTGAACTATGGCTACACCTTC. The full variable domain, rest sourced from reference TRBV11-2 and TRBJ1-2, is EAGVAQSPRYKIIEKRQSVAFWCNPISGHATLYWYQQILGQGPKLLIQFQNNGVVDDSQLPKDRFSAERLKGVDSTLKIQPAKLEDSAVYLCASTLGHVNYGYTFGSGTRLTVV.

This chain connects TRBV19 to TRBJ1-4; tentative D call: TRBD1 (5 bases). V lost 3 bases and J 4 bases, leaving 9 bases between the germline ends. The CDR3 runs to 14 residues. In germline, CDR1 is LNHDA, CDR2 SQIVND (reference sequence). CDR3 protein: CASSMGGRNEKLFF. The CDR3 region has the DNA TGTGCCAGTAGTATGGGGGGACGTAATGAAAAACTGTTTTTT.

The J gene is TRBJ2-2, the V gene TRBV2; D is undetermined. Per the germline V gene, CDR1 is SNHLY and CDR2 is FYNNEI. The CDR3 covers 15 residues. V lost 7 bases to trimming and J lost 0 bases, with 12 bases between them. CDR3 in DNA: TGTGCCAGCAAACAGCAAACCTCGAACACCGGGGAGCTGTTTTTT. This codes for CASKQQTSNTGELFF.

The chain is built from TRBV5-6 and TRBJ2-5; no reliable D call. Trimming cost V 4 bases and J 2 bases, with 12 bases left between them. The CDR3 totals 14 residues. Per the germline V gene, CDR1 is SGHDT and CDR2 is YYEEEE. For the CDR3, the DNA is TGTGCCAGCAGCGCAAACAGAGATCAAGAGACCCAGTACTTC. Protein: CASSANRDQETQYF.

The chain is built from TRBV9 and TRBJ2-7, with no clear D. V was shortened by 0 bases and J by 2 bases, with 9 bases between the two germline ends. The CDR3 extends over 14 amino acids. CDR1 SGDLS and CDR2 YYNGEE come from the germline V gene. The CDR3 region is CASSVEARPYEQYF. The CDR3 DNA follows: TGTGCCAGCAGCGTAGAAGCTAGACCCTACGAGCAGTACTTC.

V and J are TRBV19 and TRBJ2-1; TRBD1 might be the D (6 bases). Germline CDR1 is LNHDA and CDR2 is SQIVND (reference sequence). The CDR3 spans 15 residues. V was trimmed by 7 bases and J by 9 bases, leaving 22 bases between them. CDR3 loop: CASTQGRGHWSEQFF. The CDR3 region has the DNA TGTGCCAGTACCCAGGGCAGGGGTCACTGGAGTGAGCAGTTCTTC. Full variable domain (remainder filled in from reference TRBV19 and TRBJ2-1): DGGITQSPKYLFRKEGQNVTLSCEQNLNHDAMYWYRQDPGQGLRLIYYSQIVNDFQKGDIAEGYSVSREKKESFPLTVTSAQKNPTAFYLCASTQGRGHWSEQFFGPGTRLTVL.

The gene calls are TRBV7-8 and TRBJ2-7; 7 positions agree with TRBD1. The CDR3 runs 15 residues. The V and J ends lost 1 base and 5 bases, in that order; junction bases with no gene match: 8. Germline-derived CDR1 and CDR2 are SGHVS and FQNEAQ. The CDR3 DNA reads TGTGCCAGCAGCTTAGTTCTAGGACAGGTGAACGAGCAGTACTTC. It specifies CASSLVLGQVNEQYF.

J is TRBJ2-3 and V is TRBV9; 11 nucleotides match TRBD1. Per germline, CDR1 SGDLS and CDR2 YYNGEE. V lost 4 bases to trimming and J lost 4 bases; unmatched junction nucleotides: 8. The CDR3 totals 16 residues. CDR3 DNA: TGTGCCAGCAGCACCGGACAGGGGGCCTATTCAGATACGCAGTATTTT. This translates into CASSTGQGAYSDTQYF.

The CDR3 DNA sequence: TGTGCCAGCTCACGGCCCTCTGGCCATGAGCAGTTCTTC. Translated, it gives CASSRPSGHEQFF. This chain links TRBV18 with TRBJ2-1; D gene unclear. V was pared by 4 bases and J by 8 bases, with 12 bases between. The CDR3 runs to 13 residues. In germline, CDR1 is KGHSH, CDR2 LQKENI.

Here the CDR3 reads CASKVLGDRNQPQHF. As DNA, the CDR3 is TGTGCCAGCAAGGTTTTGGGGGACAGAAATCAGCCCCAGCATTTT. This sequence joins TRBV2 and TRBJ1-5; 7 positions match TRBD1. After removal of 7 bases from V and 4 bases from J, the junction contained 10 bases not matched to a gene. This CDR3 region has 15 residues. CDR1 is SNHLY and CDR2 is FYNNEI in the germline V gene.

The V gene is TRBV6-1, the J gene TRBJ2-7; unclear D gene. The CDR3 extends over 12 amino acids. Deletions cut 7 bases from V and 0 bases from J, with 7 bases between. The germline CDR1 and CDR2 sequences are MNHNS and SASEGT. Here the CDR3 reads CASIQSSYEQYF. Here the CDR3 DNA reads TGTGCCAGCATACAGTCCTCCTACGAGCAGTACTTC.

This clone has ten or more counts. The chain uses TRBV29-1 and TRBJ2-5, with 8 bases lining up with TRBD2. J gave up 3 bases and V 3 bases, and 0 bases lay outside the gene matches. CDR3 size: 12 residues. Germline V lookup: CDR1 SQVTM, CDR2 ANQGSEA. CDR3 residues: CSVEREEETQYF. CDR3 in DNA: TGCAGCGTTGAGCGGGAGGAAGAGACCCAGTACTTC.

This clone was seen a handful of times. The chain combines TRBV6-4 with TRBJ2-1; 8 bases map to TRBD2. CDR1 is MRHNA and CDR2 is SNTAGT in the germline V gene. CDR3 size: 15 residues. V shed 3 bases, J shed 3 bases, and the junction held 4 bases outside the gene matches. The CDR3 DNA sequence: TGTGCCAGCAGTGAGAGGAGCGGGAGCTACAATGAGCAGTTCTTC. Amino acids: CASSERSGSYNEQFF.

The chain couples TRBV7-6 to TRBJ1-5, with D tentatively TRBD1 (5 bases). This CDR3 has 14 residues. Trimming removed 7 bases from V and 5 bases from J, with 15 bases in between. In germline, CDR1 is SGHVS, CDR2 FNYEAQ. The CDR3 region is CASTPNTGDQPQHF. DNA of the CDR3: TGTGCCAGCACTCCCAATACGGGGGATCAGCCCCAGCATTTT.

This clone was recorded only once. The chain combines TRBV5-6 with TRBJ1-1, with TRBD1 matching over 7 bases. CDR1 is SGHDT, CDR2 YYEEEE, per germline. This CDR3 has 14 amino acids. V lost 3 bases and J lost 5; bases outside the gene matches: 7. The CDR3 reads CASSSQGMGTEAFF. The CDR3 DNA reads TGTGCCAGCAGCTCACAGGGGATGGGGACTGAAGCTTTCTTT. The full variable domain, rest sourced from reference TRBV5-6 and TRBJ1-1, is DAGVTQSPTHLIKTRGQQVTLRCSPKSGHDTVSWYQQALGQGPQFIFQYYEEEERQRGNFPDRFSGHQFPNYSSELNVNALLLGDSALYLCASSSQGMGTEAFFGQGTRLTVV.

Notes on this clone: Within the sample, other DNA sequences also encode this same CDR3. The J gene is TRBJ2-7, the V gene TRBV27; maybe TRBD1 (5 bases). Germline lookup yields CDR1 MNHEY and CDR2 SMNVEV (reference sequence). V gave up 2 bases and J gave up 1 base, with 6 bases separating them. The CDR3 totals 13 residues. CDR3 bases: TGTGCCAGCAGTTTAAGGGGATCCTACGAGCAGTACTTC. Translated: CASSLRGSYEQYF.

The CDR3 loop reads CASSLTRPVDEQFF. In DNA, the CDR3 is TGCGCCAGCAGCTTGACTAGACCCGTTGATGAGCAGTTCTTC. The chain carries TRBV5-1 and TRBJ2-1; D may be TRBD2 (5 bases). The CDR3 runs to 14 residues. V was cut by 1 base and J by 8 bases, with 13 bases left in between. Germline lookup yields CDR1 SGHRS and CDR2 YFSETQ.

The V call is TRBV2, the J call TRBJ2-7; 10 bases match TRBD1. The CDR3 runs to 14 residues. Germline CDR1 is SNHLY and CDR2 is FYNNEI. V dropped 6 bases and J dropped 2; count of bases not matched to a gene: 4. CDR3 residues: CASSGDRGAYEQYF. CDR3 nucleotide sequence: TGTGCCAGCAGCGGGGACAGGGGAGCCTACGAGCAGTACTTC.

V usage is TRBV5-5 and J usage is TRBJ2-7, with 9 nucleotides matching TRBD1. This CDR3 has 15 amino acids. CDR1 and CDR2 (germline): SGHKS, YYEKEE (reference sequence). V lost 4 bases and J lost 3; bases outside the gene matches: 8. The CDR3 bases are TGTGCCAGCAGCGGGGGAGGGACAGGGATCTACGAGCAGTACTTC. Residues: CASSGGGTGIYEQYF.